What follows are 14 T cell receptor beta chains derived from one specimen sequenced in a study of CD8 T cells in ankylosing spondylitis. TCRdb redid the calling of the 5' RACE reads with MiXCR, one entry per CDR3 protein. Seen here are more than 200,000 distinct CDR3 sequences, roughly a quarter observed once, and the top ten hold over 0.55%. The sample consisted of blood, either unsorted or a sorted T cell fraction (not recorded which). The source of these receptors is a male donor with ankylosing spondylitis or in good health (not recorded which).

This clonotype showed up many times. This chain uses TRBV7-8 with TRBJ1-2; possibly TRBD1 for D (5 bases). This CDR3 has 15 residues. Germline CDR1 reads SGHVS; CDR2 reads FQNEAQ. Trimming shortened V by 1 base and J by 7 bases, and 16 bases separated the two germline ends. As DNA, the CDR3 is TGTGCCAGCAGCTTAGTGGGCGCACGGGGCGGTGGCTACACCTTC. Translated: CASSLVGARGGGYTF.

Comment on this clonotype: One end of the junction does not line up with germline, which may come from a read error. The CDR3 DNA reads TGCACCAGCAGCTTCCTTGGACAGGGTGAGACCCAGTACTTC. Encoded protein: CTSSFLGQGETQYF. The rearrangement joins TRBV5-1 to TRBJ2-5; 8 nucleotides line up with TRBD1. Germline assignment: CDR1 SGHRS and CDR2 YFSETQ. CDR3 length: 14 amino acids.

This clonotype was observed a few times. The CDR3 loop reads CSAPKGLAGGSYNEQFF. For the CDR3, the DNA is TGCAGTGCTCCAAAGGGACTAGCGGGGGGCTCCTACAATGAGCAGTTCTTC. This chain connects TRBV20-1 to TRBJ2-1; TRBD2 agrees at 15 bases. The germline CDR1 and CDR2 sequences are DFQATT and SNEGSKA (reference sequence). The CDR3 runs 17 residues. With V trimmed by 5 bases and J by 0 bases, 5 bases remained unmatched.

The chain links TRBV6-1 to TRBJ1-6; 9 positions match TRBD1. The ends lost 8 bases at V and 12 bases at J; junction bases unmatched: 11. The CDR3 runs 14 residues. Germline-derived CDR1 and CDR2 are MNHNS and SASEGT. The CDR3 coding sequence is TGTGCCAGCGGACCGGGACAGGGTCGGGGACCCCTCCACTTT. It yields the protein CASGPGQGRGPLHF.

In its sample, this clonotype was seen a few times. The genes are TRBV5-6 and TRBJ2-1; D ambiguous. The germline V gene encodes CDR1 SGHDT and CDR2 YYEEEE. The ends were cut back, 0 bases at V and 3 bases at J, with 10 bases in the middle. CDR3 size: 15 residues. In DNA form, the CDR3 reads TGTGCCAGCAGCTTGGATTGGGCTGGCTACAATGAGCAGTTCTTC. Translation: CASSLDWAGYNEQFF.

V usage is TRBV4-1 and J usage is TRBJ2-1; D is unresolved. V shed 1 base and J shed 6 bases, with 10 bases lying between them. The CDR3 has 14 residues. CDR1 and CDR2 (germline): MGHRA, YSYEKL. The CDR3, as DNA: TGCGCCAGCAGCCAAGTTCGGCAGTCCAATGAGCAGTTCTTC. Its translation is CASSQVRQSNEQFF.

As regards this clonotype: Possible read error: a much larger clone is one base away. The rearrangement uses TRBV29-1 and TRBJ2-7; D uncertain. V dropped 6 bases and J dropped 7 bases, with 13 bases sitting between them. Germline V gives CDR1 SQVTM, CDR2 ANQGSEA. The CDR3 is made up of 11 amino acids. Here the CDR3 reads CSVKGLWEQYF. CDR3 bases: TGCAGCGTAAAGGGTCTATGGGAGCAGTACTTC.

This chain uses TRBV29-1 with TRBJ1-2; no clear D. V was pared by 0 bases and J by 4 bases, with 9 bases between. Germline values: CDR1 SQVTM, CDR2 ANQGSEA. The CDR3 is 13 residues long. The CDR3 loop is CSVEDTVPYGYTF. The CDR3 DNA reads as TGCAGCGTTGAAGATACAGTTCCCTATGGCTACACCTTC.

The gene calls are TRBV12-3 or TRBV12-4 and TRBJ1-2, with D possibly matching TRBD1 (6 bases). The CDR3 has 12 residues. V was pared by 2 bases and J by 7 bases, with 8 bases between. This CDR3 reads CASSLWGPGYTF. For the CDR3, the DNA is TGTGCCAGCAGTTTATGGGGGCCTGGCTACACCTTC.

The J gene is TRBJ2-7, the V gene TRBV27; 16 bases are a match to TRBD2. The CDR3 sequence is 17 residues long. Trimming removed 5 bases from V and 9 bases from J; junction bases left unmatched: 13. CDR1 is MNHEY, CDR2 SMNVEV, per germline (reference sequence). CDR3 nucleotides: TGTGCCAGCAGTATCGCAACCGGGACTAGCGGGGGGGCGAGGCAGTACTTC. Its protein product is CASSIATGTSGGARQYF.

The table lists this clonotype with many counts. The V and J genes are TRBV5-1 and TRBJ2-3; D is undetermined. Trimming shortened V by 2 bases and J by 2 bases, and 6 bases separated the two germline ends. Germline values: CDR1 SGHRS, CDR2 YFSETQ. The CDR3 is 13 amino acids. The CDR3 nucleotides are TGCGCCAGCAGCTTACAGCCCACAGATACGCAGTATTTT. It codes for CASSLQPTDTQYF.

This clonotype was recorded once. The chain employs TRBV20-1 and TRBJ2-5; unclear D gene. CDR3 length: 13 residues. V shed 0 bases and J shed 9 bases, with 14 bases lying between them. CDR1 DFQATT and CDR2 SNEGSKA come from the germline V gene (reference sequence). The chain's CDR3 is CSARDPLVGAQYF. As DNA, the CDR3 is TGCAGTGCTAGAGATCCCCTGGTTGGGGCCCAGTACTTC.

The chain combines TRBV12-3 or TRBV12-4 with TRBJ2-7; TRBD1 is a possible D gene (5 bases). The CDR3 runs to 13 residues. Trimming took off 3 bases at V and 3 bases at J, with 9 bases between the two ends. The CDR3 DNA reads TGTGCCAGCAGTTTCGGCAGGGACTACGAGCAGTACTTC. It codes for CASSFGRDYEQYF.

This clonotype was seen only a few times. This rearrangement joins TRBV30 to TRBJ2-5; D uncertain. The CDR3 runs to 13 residues. The V end was cut by 0 bases, the J end by 3 bases, with 8 bases between. Germline V lookup: CDR1 GTSNPN, CDR2 SVGIG (reference sequence). The CDR3 region is CAWSVRVKETQYF. The DNA of the CDR3 is TGTGCCTGGAGTGTACGAGTAAAAGAGACCCAGTACTTC. Variable domain in full (rest from reference TRBV30 and TRBJ2-5): SQTIHQWPATLVQPVGSPLSLECTVEGTSNPNLYWYRQAAGRGLQLLFYSVGIGQISSEVPQNLSASRPQDRQFILSSKKLLLSDSGFYLCAWSVRVKETQYFGPGTRLLVL.